This TCR beta chain originates from a study of blood T cell repertoires in COVID-19. V shed 3 bases and J shed 5 bases, with 17 bases lying between them. Germline V CDR1 and CDR2: GTSNPN, SVGIG (reference sequence). This CDR3 contains 15 residues. Original analysis: Nucleated cell number was recorded as an estimate derived from reference gene primer amplification. TCRdb keeps only in-frame clones here, not all; method: immunoSEQ multiplex PCR. From that table come the V and J calls and clone size; the DNA was used to work out D and trimming. The data contain fewer than 200,000 clones, approximately 84% of them singletons.

The receptor's source is a woman older than 75 with COVID-19, enrolled during active disease. Sequencing input: peripheral blood. The chain recombines TRBV30 with TRBJ2-1; a possible D gene is TRBD1 (6 bases). The CDR3 loop is CAWSIKGGAHNEQFF. The CDR3 nucleotides are TGTGCCTGGAGCATCAAAGGGGGTGCGCACAATGAGCAGTTCTTC.